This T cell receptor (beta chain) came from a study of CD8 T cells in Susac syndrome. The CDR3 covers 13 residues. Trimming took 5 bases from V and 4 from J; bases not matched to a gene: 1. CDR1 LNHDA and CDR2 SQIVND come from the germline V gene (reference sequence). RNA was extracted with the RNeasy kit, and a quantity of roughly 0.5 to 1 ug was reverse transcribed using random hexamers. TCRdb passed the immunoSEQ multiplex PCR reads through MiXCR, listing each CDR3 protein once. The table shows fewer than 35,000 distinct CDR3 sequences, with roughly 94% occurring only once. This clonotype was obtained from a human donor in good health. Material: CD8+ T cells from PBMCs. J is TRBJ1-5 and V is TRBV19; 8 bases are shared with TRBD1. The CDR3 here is CASSRDRNQPQHF. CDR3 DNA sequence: TGTGCCAGTAGTCGGGACAGGAATCAGCCCCAGCATTTT.